The 27 T cell receptor beta chains presented below share a single source sample, sequenced in a study of cytomegalovirus exposure and HLA in healthy donors. The PCR ran on 60 Vbeta and 13 Jbeta primers. Assay used: immunoSEQ multiplex PCR; TCRdb lists only in-frame clones, some missing. The sample carries roughly 100,000 clones, about an eighth recorded once. The sequenced material came from PBMCs. These receptors all come from a man aged 35-49 years in good health and CMV-seropositive.

Notes on this clone: Its ends do not fully match the called genes, so a read error is possible. CDR3 DNA: TGTGCCAGCAGATTAGTGGCTAGCGGGAATGGTGAGCAGTTCTTC. Translated: CASRLVASGNGEQFF. The chain links TRBV7-2 to TRBJ2-1, with 9 bases lining up with TRBD2. The length of the CDR3 is 15 residues. CDR1 SGHTA and CDR2 FQGNSA come from the germline V gene.

The V and J genes are TRBV6-5 and TRBJ1-5, with D maybe TRBD1 (5 bases). The CDR3 is 13 amino acids. The germline V and J ends were trimmed by 2 bases and 6 bases, with 8 bases remaining between them. Germline assignment: CDR1 MNHEY and CDR2 SVGAGI. The CDR3 DNA is TGTGCCAGCAGTTACGTGGGGGGTCAGCCCCAGCATTTT. Its translation is CASSYVGGQPQHF.

V gene TRBV6-5 combines with J gene TRBJ2-7, with 8 bases lining up with TRBD1. CDR3 length equals 14 residues. Trimming took 6 bases from V and 5 from J; bases not matched to a gene: 9. The germline gives CDR1 MNHEY, CDR2 SVGAGI. As DNA, the CDR3 is TGTGCCAGCAGGTCAGGGGGCTTCAGCCACGAGCAGTACTTC. As protein: CASRSGGFSHEQYF.

This clone was picked up a small number of times. The chain uses TRBV6-7 and TRBJ1-5; D gene ambiguous. TRBV6-7 is identified as an open reading frame with a role that is uncertain. V lost 6 bases and J 10 bases, leaving 13 bases between the germline ends. CDR3 length: 12 residues. The CDR3 reads CASSPSREPQHF. In DNA, the CDR3 is TGTGCCAGCAGCCCCTCCCGGGAACCCCAGCATTTT.

The J gene is TRBJ1-4, the V gene TRBV27; a possible D gene is TRBD1 (6 bases). This CDR3 is built from 13 residues. Germline V gene data show CDR1 as MNHEY and CDR2 as SMNVEV (reference sequence). V lost 6 bases to trimming and J lost 7 bases, with 12 bases between them. The CDR3 region has the DNA TGTGCCAGCAGGAAGAGGGGGGGTGAAAAACTGTTTTTT. Translation gives CASRKRGGEKLFF.

This clone appeared a few times. V is TRBV7-8 and J is TRBJ2-1; 9 bases map to TRBD1. The CDR3 loop spans 15 amino acids. CDR1 and CDR2 (germline): SGHVS, FQNEAQ. V lost 3 bases and J lost 8; bases outside the gene matches: 8. The CDR3 here is CASSFRDRVNYEQFF. For the CDR3, the DNA is TGTGCCAGCAGCTTCCGGGACAGGGTAAACTATGAGCAGTTCTTC.

This clone was seen more than once but under ten times. The identical CDR3 is also encoded by other nucleotide sequences in the sample. The CDR3 DNA follows: TGTGCCAGCAGCTTAGGACAGGGAGGTCAGCCCCAGCATTTT. Its protein product is CASSLGQGGQPQHF. This chain connects TRBV7-9 to TRBJ1-5, with 7 bases identical to TRBD1. J was trimmed by 6 bases and V by 1 base; bases with no gene match: 3. Germline V CDR1 and CDR2: SEHNR, FQNEAQ (reference sequence). The CDR3 runs to 14 residues.

The chain uses TRBV19 and TRBJ2-2; a weak D match, TRBD2 (5 bases). Trimming removed 4 bases from V and 7 bases from J, with 13 bases in between. CDR1 is LNHDA and CDR2 is SQIVND in the germline V gene (reference sequence). There are 14 residues in the CDR3. CDR3 residues: CASSTPGLDGELFF. CDR3 nucleotide sequence: TGTGCCAGTAGTACCCCAGGACTGGACGGGGAGCTGTTTTTT.

The chain's CDR3 is CASSKLETYNEQFF. The CDR3, as DNA: TGTGCCAGCAGCAAACTAGAAACCTACAATGAGCAGTTCTTC. V and J are TRBV21-1 and TRBJ2-1; TRBD2, the table's D call, lacks a check against the DNA. TRBV21-1 is termed a pseudogene. This CDR3 contains 14 residues.

This clone has more than one count but fewer than ten. The rearrangement links TRBV7-9 to TRBJ2-5; D possibly corresponds to TRBD1 (5 bases). Trimming shortened V by 8 bases and J by 4 bases, and 5 bases separated the two germline ends. The CDR3 sequence is 10 residues long. Germline V gene sequence: CDR1 SEHNR, CDR2 FQNEAQ (reference sequence). The CDR3 is CASQGETQYF. In nucleotides, the CDR3 is TGTGCCAGCCAGGGAGAGACCCAGTACTTC.

J is TRBJ2-5 and V is TRBV4-2, with 11 positions matching TRBD2. The CDR3 contains 16 residues. The V gene end was trimmed by 1 base and the J gene end by 7 bases; junction bases not matched to a gene: 8. Germline V gives CDR1 LGHNA, CDR2 YNFKEQ. The CDR3 loop is CASSQATSGTLGTQYF. The CDR3 region has the DNA TGTGCCAGCAGCCAAGCGACTAGCGGGACCCTGGGGACCCAGTACTTC.

This clone has more than one count but fewer than ten. CDR3 sequence: CASSEPPTSLDKNIQYF. The CDR3 region has the DNA TGTGCCAGCAGTGAACCCCCGACTAGTCTGGATAAAAACATTCAGTACTTC. This rearrangement joins TRBV25-1 to TRBJ2-4; TRBD2 is a possible D gene (6 bases). This CDR3 is 17 amino acids long. From germline, CDR1 is MGHDK and CDR2 SYGVNS. With 2 bases removed from V and 4 bases from J, the gap between germline ends came to 18 bases.

This clone showed up just a few times. This chain links TRBV4-3 with TRBJ2-3; TRBD2 agrees at 8 bases. The V gene end was trimmed by 4 bases and the J gene end by 4 bases; junction bases not matched to a gene: 7. Germline V gene sequence: CDR1 LGHNA, CDR2 YSLEER. This CDR3 has 15 amino acids. In nucleotides, the CDR3 is TGCGCCAGCAGCCTCTACTCCGGGAGGGCAGATACGCAGTATTTT. Translated: CASSLYSGRADTQYF.

The chain's CDR3 is CASAKGQGGETQYF. Written as DNA, the CDR3 is TGTGCCAGCGCAAAGGGACAGGGCGGGGAGACCCAGTACTTC. This chain links TRBV18 with TRBJ2-5; 9 bases line up with TRBD1. Germline lookup yields CDR1 KGHSH and CDR2 LQKENI. This CDR3 is 14 amino acids long. J gave up 5 bases and V 8 bases, and 9 bases lay outside the gene matches.

The V and J genes are TRBV13 and TRBJ2-5; unclear D gene. V lost 0 bases and J 3 bases, leaving 5 bases between the germline ends. This CDR3 spans 13 amino acids. The V gene's germline CDR1 is PRHDT and CDR2 FYEKMQ (reference sequence). This chain's CDR3 is CASSLGLEETQYF. Here the CDR3 DNA reads TGTGCCAGCAGCTTAGGTCTAGAAGAGACCCAGTACTTC.

CDR3 sequence (DNA): TGTGCCAGCAGTTCGACAGGGACTAGAGGCACTGAAGCTTTCTTT. This sequence encodes CASSSTGTRGTEAFF. J is TRBJ1-1 and V is TRBV2, with 7 bases aligning to TRBD1. CDR1 and CDR2 (germline): SNHLY, FYNNEI. The J segment lost 4 bases and the V segment lost 5 bases, leaving 10 bases of the junction unmatched. This CDR3 is built from 15 residues.

This clone was picked up a small number of times. V gene TRBV5-6 combines with J gene TRBJ2-3; the D gene is possibly TRBD2 (6 bases). With 1 base removed from V and 1 base from J, the gap between germline ends came to 10 bases. CDR1 and CDR2 from the germline V gene are SGHDT and YYEEEE. This CDR3 is built from 15 residues. CDR3 nucleotides: TGTGCCAGCAGCTTGAACCAGCGGGGCACAGATACGCAGTATTTT. Amino acids: CASSLNQRGTDTQYF.

This clone was seen a few times. The chain carries TRBV28 and TRBJ2-7; unclear D gene. Germline CDR1 and CDR2: MDHEN and SYDVKM. The CDR3 has 14 amino acids. V was shortened by 4 bases and J by 1 base, with 11 bases between the two germline ends. CDR3 loop: CASSSRLLSYEQYF. The CDR3 bases are TGTGCCAGCAGTTCCAGGTTATTGTCCTACGAGCAGTACTTC.

The chain joins TRBV15 to TRBJ2-5, with D unclear. The J call may be in error: the DNA end matches TRBJ2-7 better. This CDR3 spans 13 amino acids. Per the germline V gene, CDR1 is LNHNV and CDR2 is YYDKDF (reference sequence). The chain's CDR3 is CATSRDLHYEQYF. In DNA form, the CDR3 reads TGTGCCACCAGCAGAGATCTACACTACGAGCAGTACTTC.

This clone has only a few counts. This chain uses TRBV6-5 with TRBJ2-5, with D tentatively TRBD2 (5 bases). V was pared by 7 bases and J by 1 base, with 10 bases between. The germline V gene encodes CDR1 MNHEY and CDR2 SVGAGI. This CDR3 has 13 amino acids. In DNA form, the CDR3 reads TGTGCCAGCAACCTAGCCCCCCAAGAGACCCAGTACTTC. Translation gives CASNLAPQETQYF.

This clone came up a few times. The chain recombines TRBV10-3 with TRBJ2-7, with 8 bases identical to TRBD2. Germline V CDR1 and CDR2: ENHRY, SYGVKD. V shed 8 bases and J 0 bases; nucleotides not matched to a gene: 9. This CDR3 comprises 15 residues. CDR3 DNA: TGTGCCATCTCTACGGGGGGGGGAAGCTCCTACGAGCAGTACTTC. Residues: CAISTGGGSSYEQYF.

The chain uses TRBV6-1 and TRBJ2-5; 8 nucleotides agree with TRBD1. V was clipped by 1 base and J by 2 bases; unmatched bases: 12. This CDR3 contains 18 residues. Germline lookup yields CDR1 MNHNS and CDR2 SASEGT. CDR3 sequence reads: CASSEEAQGADRQETQYF. In nucleotides, the CDR3 is TGTGCCAGCAGTGAAGAGGCTCAGGGGGCGGATCGGCAAGAGACCCAGTACTTC.

This clone was seen a few times. This chain uses TRBV10-3 with TRBJ2-5, with unresolved D. The CDR3 runs to 14 residues. Looked up from germline, CDR1 is ENHRY and CDR2 is SYGVKD. The germline V and J ends were trimmed by 3 bases and 1 base, with 9 bases remaining between them. CDR3 in amino acids: CAISDLDSQETQYF. CDR3 nucleotides: TGTGCCATCAGTGACCTCGACTCCCAAGAGACCCAGTACTTC.

This clone came up a few times. This sequence joins TRBV4-3 and TRBJ2-7; D might be TRBD2 (6 bases). Germline CDR1 and CDR2: LGHNA and YSLEER. The CDR3 runs 16 residues. Trimming pared 0 bases from V and 2 bases from J, leaving 14 bases between. CDR3 coding DNA: TGCGCCAGCAGCCAAGAGGCGGGGAGGAACACCTACGAGCAGTACTTC. It specifies CASSQEAGRNTYEQYF.

The V gene is TRBV5-4, the J gene TRBJ2-7; 10 positions match TRBD2. Germline CDR1 and CDR2: SGHNT and YYREEE (reference sequence). The trim removed 0 bases at V and 3 bases at J, leaving 6 bases unmatched. The CDR3 is made up of 16 amino acids. CDR3 protein: CASSLELRTSGYEQYF. The CDR3 coding sequence is TGTGCCAGCAGCTTGGAATTAAGGACTAGCGGCTACGAGCAGTACTTC.

V gene TRBV27 combines with J gene TRBJ2-1; 12 nucleotides align to TRBD2. The CDR3 spans 15 residues. Germline V lookup: CDR1 MNHEY, CDR2 SMNVEV (reference sequence). Germline trimming cut 8 bases from V and 4 bases from J; bases unmatched to any gene: 6. The CDR3 DNA sequence: TGTGCCAGCCTAAGACTAGCGGGAGCTTACAATGAGCAGTTCTTC. Residues: CASLRLAGAYNEQFF.

The chain carries TRBV19 and TRBJ2-2, with TRBD1 identical over 8 bases. The V and J ends lost 5 bases and 7 bases, in that order; junction bases with no gene match: 3. CDR1 is LNHDA and CDR2 is SQIVND in the germline V gene (reference sequence). CDR3 length: 13 amino acids. The CDR3 DNA reads TGTGCCAGTAGTCCTACAGGGGGCGGGGAGCTGTTTTTT. It specifies CASSPTGGGELFF.